These T cell receptor beta chains were read from a single sample in a study of cytomegalovirus exposure and HLA in healthy donors. TCRdb's copy holds only in-frame clones and misses some; the assay was immunoSEQ multiplex PCR. The sample shows about 91,000 clones, roughly 86% of them seen only once. Sequenced: PBMCs. The receptor set was obtained from a man younger than 40 in good health and CMV-seropositive. Each CDR3 is given with its conserved first and last residue. Each record gives: V gene, clone size, J gene, D gene, CDR3 DNA, CDR3 protein. D genes are given only for firm matches. Not all rows give a size; the values are once, few, many and, for expanded clones, a class.

V: TRBV13
size: NA
J: TRBJ1-2
D: NA
DNA: TGTGCCAGCAGCGAGTCGGGGGGCAGCCTCTATGGCTACACCTTC
CDR3: CASSESGGSLYGYTF

V: TRBV5-6
size: few
J: TRBJ2-7
D: NA
DNA: TGTGCCAGCAGCTCCTTGGCGCTAGCGAGCAGCTTGGAGTACTTC
CDR3: CASSSLALASSLEYF

V: TRBV10-3
size: NA
J: TRBJ2-7
D: TRBD1
DNA: TGTGCCATCGACGACGCGGGACAGGCAGCCCCCTACGAGCAGTACTTC
CDR3: CAIDDAGQAAPYEQYF

V: TRBV2
size: NA
J: TRBJ2-4
D: TRBD2
DNA: TGTGCCAGCAGTGAAATCCCTCCGTTCGCGGGAGCTGGGAACATTCAGTACTTC
CDR3: CASSEIPPFAGAGNIQYF

V: TRBV19
size: NA
J: TRBJ1-1
D: TRBD1
DNA: TGTGCCAGTATTAACAGGGGGAGCATGAACACTGAAGCTTTCTTT
CDR3: CASINRGSMNTEAFF

V: TRBV29-1
size: NA
J: TRBJ1-2
D: TRBD1
DNA: TGCAGCGCAAACAGGGGGGACCTCTATGGCTACACCTTC
CDR3: CSANRGDLYGYTF

V: TRBV28
size: NA
J: TRBJ2-7
D: NA
DNA: TGTGCCAGCAGTTTTGACAGCCTTTACTCCTACGAGCAGTACTTC
CDR3: CASSFDSLYSYEQYF

V: TRBV5-6
size: NA
J: TRBJ2-1
D: TRBD2
DNA: TGTGCCAGCAGCGTTGGACTAGCGGAGAGCTACAATGAGCAGTTCTTC
CDR3: CASSVGLAESYNEQFF

V: TRBV19
size: NA
J: TRBJ1-5
D: NA
DNA: TGTGCCAGTAGTCGTAACGGGAAAAACAATCAGCCCCAGCATTTT
CDR3: CASSRNGKNNQPQHF

V: TRBV6-1
size: NA
J: TRBJ2-7
D: NA
DNA: TGTGCCAGCAATCTAGGTAGCGGTGCCTACGAGCAGTACTTC
CDR3: CASNLGSGAYEQYF

V: TRBV6-5
size: NA
J: TRBJ2-7
D: TRBD2
DNA: TGTGCCAGCAGTCACGGGGGGTACGAGCAGTACTTC
CDR3: CASSHGGYEQYF

V: TRBV6-6
size: once
J: TRBJ1-2
D: NA
DNA: TGTGCCAGCAGCCCAAGGAGGGAATATGGCTACACCTTC
CDR3: CASSPRREYGYTF

V: TRBV27
size: NA
J: TRBJ2-7
D: NA
DNA: TGTGCCAGCAGTTTCAGACTGCTGTCGGACGAGCAGTACTTC
CDR3: CASSFRLLSDEQYF

V: TRBV7-2
size: NA
J: TRBJ2-5
D: NA
DNA: TGTGCCAGCAGCTTAGGGGCAGGGAAGACCCAGTACTTC
CDR3: CASSLGAGKTQYF

V: TRBV28
size: few
J: TRBJ2-1
D: TRBD1
DNA: TGTGCCAGCAGTCCCCCGGGACAGTCCTACAATGAGCAGTTCTTC
CDR3: CASSPPGQSYNEQFF

V: TRBV19
size: NA
J: TRBJ2-6
D: NA
DNA: TGTGCCAGTATGAGGTCTCAAAGGTCTGGGGCCAACGTCCTGACTTTC
CDR3: CASMRSQRSGANVLTF

V: TRBV5-1
size: few
J: TRBJ1-2
D: NA
DNA: TGCGCCAGCAGCTTGGGGGGCACGGGGGGCTATGGCTACACCTTC
CDR3: CASSLGGTGGYGYTF

V: TRBV5-6
size: NA
J: TRBJ1-1
D: NA
DNA: TGTGCCAGCAGCTTGTGGGGAGGCACTGAAGCTTTCTTT
CDR3: CASSLWGGTEAFF

V: TRBV7-9
size: NA
J: TRBJ2-7
D: NA
DNA: TGTGCCAGCAGCTCCAGGACCTACGAGCAGTACTTC
CDR3: CASSSRTYEQYF

V: TRBV28
size: NA
J: TRBJ1-1
D: NA
DNA: TGTGCCAGCAGTTTACAGGGTCTGAACACTGAAGCTTTCTTT
CDR3: CASSLQGLNTEAFF

V: TRBV18
size: NA
J: TRBJ1-3
D: TRBD1
DNA: TGTGCCAGCTCAGGACAGGGGAATCCCGGAAACACCATATATTTT
CDR3: CASSGQGNPGNTIYF

V: TRBV27
size: NA
J: TRBJ2-2
D: TRBD2
DNA: TGTGCCAGCAGTTTGGGAACTAGCGGTACCGGGGAGCTGTTTTTT
CDR3: CASSLGTSGTGELFF

V: TRBV7-2
size: NA
J: TRBJ1-4
D: NA
DNA: TGTGCCAGCAGCCCCGAGGGGCCAGGGGATGAAAAACTGTTTTTT
CDR3: CASSPEGPGDEKLFF

V: TRBV4-1
size: NA
J: TRBJ2-1
D: TRBD2
DNA: TGCGCCAGCAGCCAAGGTATTAGCGGGAGGAATGAGCAGTTCTTC
CDR3: CASSQGISGRNEQFF

V: TRBV28
size: few
J: TRBJ1-1
D: NA
DNA: TGTGCCAGCAGCCCCCCAATAAGGGGCACTGAAGCTTTCTTT
CDR3: CASSPPIRGTEAFF

V: TRBV28
size: NA
J: TRBJ2-1
D: TRBD1
DNA: TGTGCCAGCAAGCCGGGACAGACATTCAATGAGCAGTTCTTC
CDR3: CASKPGQTFNEQFF

V: TRBV7-3
size: NA
J: TRBJ2-7
D: TRBD2
DNA: TGTGCCAGCAGCCGGGAGGTTGGGGGAACCTACGAGCAGTACTTC
CDR3: CASSREVGGTYEQYF

V: TRBV5-4
size: NA
J: TRBJ1-1
D: TRBD1
DNA: TGTGCCAGCAGCTTGTACGCAGGACAGGGGGCCACTGAAGCTTTCTTT
CDR3: CASSLYAGQGATEAFF

V: TRBV18
size: NA
J: TRBJ2-7
D: TRBD1
DNA: TGTGCCAGCTCCCTTACAGGGGGCCGCGAGCAGTACTTC
CDR3: CASSLTGGREQYF